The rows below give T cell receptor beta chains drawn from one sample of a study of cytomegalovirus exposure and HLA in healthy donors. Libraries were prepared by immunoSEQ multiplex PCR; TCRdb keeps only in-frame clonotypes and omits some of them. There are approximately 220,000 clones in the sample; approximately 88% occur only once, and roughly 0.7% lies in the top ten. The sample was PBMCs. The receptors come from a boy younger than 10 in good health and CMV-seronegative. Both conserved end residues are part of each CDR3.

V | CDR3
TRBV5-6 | CASSSGTGGNTIYF
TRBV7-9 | CASSTGVSYEQYF
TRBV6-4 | CASSDSLAGRYEQYF
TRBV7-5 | CARSTDRDGYGYTF
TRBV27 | CASSLSMGQGINNYGYTF
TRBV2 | CASEPGLDTEAFF
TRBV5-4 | CASSERQGNNSPLHF
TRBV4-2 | CASSQARTGSGNTIYF
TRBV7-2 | CASSSYLSWGLADSDTQYF
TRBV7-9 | CASTPRTDTQYF
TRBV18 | CASSPPLVVRNTGELFF
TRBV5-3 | CARSIGQGVRYYGYTF
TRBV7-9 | CASSRRDFPYEQYF
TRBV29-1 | CSVAEGTGDGYTF
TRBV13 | CASSPGTGGTGELFF
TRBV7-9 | CASSTDVGDRGFADTQYF
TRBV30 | CAWMAGGNEQFF
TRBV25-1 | CASRGLAESTDTQYF
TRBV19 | CASSGTGDQETQYF
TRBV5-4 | CASTTSGGAYNEQFF
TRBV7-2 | CASSPAAYQDKQFF
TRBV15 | CATSSSGQFYEQYF
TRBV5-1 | CASSKGDLNWAFF
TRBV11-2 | CASSSHPDSGANVLTF
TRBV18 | CASSPGLAGDRDEQFF
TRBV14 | CASSPLRALAGDYYEQFF
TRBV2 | CASSDSRDSEAFF
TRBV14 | CASSQDWGGETQYF
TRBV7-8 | CASSPDRLSSYEQYF
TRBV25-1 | CASRTAYNEQFF
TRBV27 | CASGFVTYEQYF
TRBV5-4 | CASSVRDRGRYEQYF
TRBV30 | CAWGQGDSGNTIYF
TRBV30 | CAWSGTLNTEAFF
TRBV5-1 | CASSQGIVTGELFF
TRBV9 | CASSPGTGESTGELFF
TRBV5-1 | CASSTTSRDTGELFF
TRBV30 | CAWSTNYGYTF
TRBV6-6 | CASSPSNEQFF
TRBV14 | CASSQASTGLYEQYF
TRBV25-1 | CASSERAGPYEQYF
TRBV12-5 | CASGLGQGTQYF
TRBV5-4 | CATQRGGYREQYF
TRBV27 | CASSSVTSADTQYF
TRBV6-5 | CASSSRTGNQPQHF
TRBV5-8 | CASSLDTSGRVLRETQYF
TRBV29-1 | CSVGPSTGANVLTF
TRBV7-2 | CASSLGSGGAYGELFF
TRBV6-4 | CASSPGGARGEQFF
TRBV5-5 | CASSLGAGGVTEAFF
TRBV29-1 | CSVEAQGLAHTGELFF
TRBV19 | CASSIGVPNIQYF
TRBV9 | CASSEQGRGPEAFF
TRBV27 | CASSLTGTGVYGYTF